This T cell receptor (beta chain) was sequenced in a study of cytomegalovirus exposure and HLA in healthy donors (dated by TCRdb to 2016 to 2017). Regarding the complete study: An earlier analysis of a few hundred of the donors reported about 260 Gb of sequence data and around 120 million unique TCR beta sequences obtained from approximately 180 million T cells. Genome-wide SNP genotypes for about 55% of the 666 donors were used in a later genetic analysis, which treated that subset as a discovery cohort. Using immunosequencing, the study profiled T cell repertoires from 500 to 800 subjects and related those repertoires to cytomegalovirus serostatus. Class I and class II HLA loci were covered by the typing at four-digit resolution. Every discovery cohort repertoire had been produced on one sequencing platform. To predict cytomegalovirus infection status, the study combined high-throughput TCR immunosequencing, statistical association of individual TCRs with disease status, and machine learning. To study patterns of TCR occurrence, a later analysis re-analyzed previously published TCR beta repertoires from several hundred donors and added high-resolution HLA genotyping. Donor age, sex, ethnicity and CMV serostatus were compiled alongside the repertoire data. Of the 300 to 500 genotyped donors, less than 90% were placed in the genetic ancestry cluster associated with self-reported Caucasian donors. Around 320 gigabases of sequencing data and tens of millions of unique TCR sequences were included in an early release covering around 650 HLA-typed donors. Several DR-DQ haplotypes were handled as single units for association and clustering because linkage in the cohort was strong. Along with the approximately 650-subject first cohort, a separate validation cohort of around 110 different subjects was used. An earlier analysis of roughly 600 of the donors used high-throughput TCR beta sequencing to judge whether each TCR beta V gene segment behaved as functional or pseudogenic. Typing coverage varied by locus: roughly 620-640 donors for A, B, C, DRB1 and DQB1; approximately 560 for DQA1; approximately 610 for DPA1; 450 to 480 for DPB1. The study aimed to test whether signatures of past pathogen exposure could be identified by cataloging public T cell receptors. Among some 410 genotyped donors of the cohort, an average of about 240,000 unique TCR beta nucleotide sequences were sequenced per donor, approximately 20% of them non-productive. In the later analysis, no new phenotypic data were used to find candidate immune exposures; instead, reliance was placed on TCR beta sequences and their occurrence across donors. Broader findings and caveats from the paper: In a later analysis, about 17,000 TCR beta sequences were associated with specific HLA alleles at a false discovery rate of 0.05. A later genetic analysis reported fewer N-insertions in productive TCRs among donors in an Asian-associated ancestry cluster than the approximately 670-donor mean. Presence/absence analyses assumed roughly uniform sequencing depth across donors, an assumption that may not hold. The authors suggested that the approach could potentially be generalized to other disease states and immunological phenotypes. Because HLA typing was unavailable for some donors at each locus, only the typed subset was used in association tests. Correlated functional status among segregating V segments might be attributable to linkage disequilibrium, but an unknown experimental factor could not be ruled out. A total of fewer than 200 TCR beta chains were listed by the study as associated with cytomegalovirus. While some public TCRs were present in many individuals, most TCR sequences turned up only very rarely across donors. Because the 87-base-pair reads could not distinguish some IMGT-functional V segments, including TRBV6-2 and TRBV6-3, those segments were excluded. In vitro tests confirmed that a few of the cytomegalovirus-associated TCR beta chains recognize cytomegalovirus antigens. In a later analysis, HLA-associated TCR beta chains were found to be more clonally expanded and to have lower generation probabilities than equally common non-associated chains. An earlier analysis of approximately 600 of the donors showed that most TCR beta V segments appeared in productive rearrangements either about 87% or about 30% of the time, which broadly matched IMGT annotations. Because counts were too low, approximately 15 rarely observed V segments, including chromosome 9 orphons, were excluded from the earlier analysis of 587 of the donors. Only TCR beta chains were sequenced in this cohort, and the absence of alpha or paired-chain data limited detectable features. In a later analysis, most CMV-associated TCR beta chains were found to appear HLA-restricted, with HLA associations seemingly driven largely by CMV exposure. Cytomegalovirus status was reported to be diagnosed by the classifier with high specificity and sensitivity in both the original and validation cohorts. A further reported finding was that TCR beta sequences accurately predicted the HLA-A and HLA-B alleles for most subjects in the first cohort. Strong co-occurrence of HLA alleles, especially DR and DQ, made assigning TCR associations to individual alleles difficult. A group of highly shared sequence variants was considered likely to be a technical artifact of the sequencing pipeline. Immune exposure information for the cohort was limited to CMV serostatus. V-gene and J-gene trimming of TCR beta chains was associated with a missense DCLRE1C variant in a later genetic analysis, and the association was replicated in an independent cohort. According to a later analysis, TCR association rates differed among HLA loci, with DRB1 alleles showing the most associated TCRs and HLA-C alleles showing the fewest. Several of the top co-occurrence clusters appeared to be linked to parvovirus B19, influenza, CMV and Epstein-Barr virus, according to a later analysis.

Library preparation was by the immunoSEQ multiplex PCR assay. A mixture of 60 forward primers for TCR Vbeta segments and 13 reverse primers for TCR Jbeta segments was used in the multiplex PCR. The CDR3 region of rearranged TCR beta genes was amplified from genomic DNA with a multiplex PCR assay. Amplified TCR beta libraries were sequenced as 87-base-pair reads on the Illumina HiSeq System. For the original study's pipeline: In a later analysis, tens of millions of unique TCR beta chains were counted across the 500 to 850 repertoires, and roughly 11 million of these chains were shared by at least two donors. Raw reads were error-corrected and collapsed into unique sequences with a nearest-neighbor algorithm that merged closely related sequences to remove PCR and sequencing errors. V, D and J gene segments were assigned by aligning CDR3 sequences to IMGT reference sequences. For a sequence to be retained, a match of at least six nucleotides was required to both a V gene segment and a J gene segment. Rearrangements were called productive when the CDR3 lacked stop codons and stayed in frame with V and J; all others were non-productive. CDR3 was defined according to IMGT convention as the region running from the second conserved V-encoded cysteine to the conserved J-encoded phenylalanine. The earlier analysis of 587 of the donors excluded sequences that lacked an unambiguous match to a single V gene segment. An earlier analysis of several hundred of the donors classified V segments as functional when productive rearrangements were above 56.7% and as segregating when the standard deviation between donors was above 5%. To diagnose cytomegalovirus status from the catalog of TCR beta chain sequences, a statistical classification framework was built. In a later analysis, TCR nucleotide sequences were compared against IMGT/GENE-DB human TR gene sequences so that V and J genes could be assigned. A later analysis assigned CDR3 sequences and most-parsimonious VDJ recombination scenarios with the TCRdist pipeline. In a later analysis, each TCR beta chain was defined by its CDR3 amino acid sequence together with its V-gene family, and reads lacking a unique V-gene family were excluded. A later analysis removed over 500 highly shared, low-generation-probability nucleotide sequences to deal with suspected cross-contamination and a sequencing artifact. For each public chain, a later analysis derived a clonal expansion index from normalized ranks of inferred template counts within each repertoire. A later analysis computed generation probabilities with a VDJ recombination model fitted to out-of-frame rearrangements, and checked the results against IGoR. Hypergeometric tests were used in a later analysis to score TCR-TCR, TCR-HLA and TCR-CMV co-occurrence, with a repertoire-size bias correction applied to the TCR pairs. In a later analysis, false discovery rates were estimated by permuting HLA or CMV assignments 20 times. A later analysis grouped co-occurring TCRs with DBSCAN, adding TCRdist sequence similarity when clustering within HLA-allele-positive subsets. Co-occurrence clustering excluded repertoires with fewer than 30,000 or more than 120,000 public chains, plus five with anomalous nucleotide sharing. TCRdb's version of the immuneACCESS table is confined to in-frame rearrangements and falls short of the full clone set. An unresolved V gene accounts for under half of the shortfall where checked; the remainder is of unknown origin. V, J and clone size are taken as reported in that table, and D and trimming were inferred from the DNA itself. A total of around 130,000 clones appear in this sample, about three quarters of them only once. Over 2% of the sample lies in the top ten.

The table lists this clone with a few counts. Its antigen is not yet known. Per-base quality was not reported, and no clone a single base away is much larger than it. The cohort consisted of 666 healthy bone marrow donors. At the time of sampling, every cohort member was nominally healthy, though immune exposures that went unrecorded were likely present. The donor tested CMV seropositive and was one of the 289 seropositive cohort members. A peripheral blood sample was collected from each donor, and TCR beta sequencing was performed on peripheral blood mononuclear cells. The Qiagen DNeasy Blood Extraction Kit was used to extract genomic DNA from the blood cell samples. CDR1 LNHDA and CDR2 SQIVND are derived from the germline V gene (reference sequence). The CDR3 measures 15 amino acids from cysteine to phenylalanine. Solely the CDR3 DNA is kept, with 45 bases framed from the first base. Here V drops 3 bases and J drops 5 bases, and the junction holds 7 bases not matched to any gene.

The sequence derives from a woman aged 60-75 years in good health and CMV-seropositive. The rearrangement joined TRBV19 to TRBJ1-1; 9 of the junction bases match TRBD1. Sequencing used PBMCs. The bases read TGTGCCAGTAGTATCGGACAGGGGACCGTTACTGAAGCTTTCTTT. Its amino acids are CASSIGQGTVTEAFF.